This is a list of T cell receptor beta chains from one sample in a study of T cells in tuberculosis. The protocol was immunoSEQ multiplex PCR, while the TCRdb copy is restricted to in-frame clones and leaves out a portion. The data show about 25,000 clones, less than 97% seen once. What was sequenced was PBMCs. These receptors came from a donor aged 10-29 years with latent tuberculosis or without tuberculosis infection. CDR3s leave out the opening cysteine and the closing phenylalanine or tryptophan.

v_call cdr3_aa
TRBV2 ASSSGPYNEQF
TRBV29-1 SVIARSSGANVLT
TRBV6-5 ASSPEQGANIQY
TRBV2 ASSGTYSNQPQH
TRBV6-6 ASRGPGNTIY
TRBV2 ASSERSREETQY
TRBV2 ASSSAPGGRSGYT
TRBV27 ASSTNPGLAGVYEQF
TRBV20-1 SATSSGVGY
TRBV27 ASSLLEKPYEQY
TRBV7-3 ASSLTNGENIQY
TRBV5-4 ASSLSLAVETQY
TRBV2 ASSEEGSSYEQY
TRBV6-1 ASSAYRTTEAF
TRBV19 ASSTTQGVEAF
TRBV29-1 SVEDSPGITHEQY
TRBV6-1 ASSVEAGPGNSPLH
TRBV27 ASSFNNRRLTNTGELF
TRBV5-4 ASSRDIIYNEQF
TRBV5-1 ASSPFNRNTIY
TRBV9 ASSARTVRDTQY
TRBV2 ASQGLGRAGRETQY